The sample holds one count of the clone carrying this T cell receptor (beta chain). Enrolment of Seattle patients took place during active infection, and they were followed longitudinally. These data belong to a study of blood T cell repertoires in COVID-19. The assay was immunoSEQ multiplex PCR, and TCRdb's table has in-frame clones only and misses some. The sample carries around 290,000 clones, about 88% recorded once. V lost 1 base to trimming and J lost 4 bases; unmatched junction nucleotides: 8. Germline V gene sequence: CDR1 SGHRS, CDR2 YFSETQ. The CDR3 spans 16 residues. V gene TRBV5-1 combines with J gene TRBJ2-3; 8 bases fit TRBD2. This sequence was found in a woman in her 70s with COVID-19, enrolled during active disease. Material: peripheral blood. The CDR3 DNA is TGCGCCAGCAGCTTGCTCAGCGGGGGTCCCGCAGATACGCAGTATTTT. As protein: CASSLLSGGPADTQYF.